These T cell receptor beta chains were read from a single sample in a study of blood T cell repertoires in COVID-19. Clones were read by immunoSEQ multiplex PCR, and TCRdb kept only the in-frame ones, dropping some. The table records around 180,000 clones, about 80% of them present only once. The sample comprised peripheral blood. These receptor sequences come from a human donor in a cohort sampled during active COVID-19. Both conserved end residues are part of each CDR3. D genes are given only for firm matches. The size entry is marked missing in some rows and otherwise reads once, few, many or a size class.

TRBV27,-,TRBJ1-1,-,CASSPLGVRTEAFF,TGTGCCAGCAGTCCCCTCGGGGTACGGACTGAAGCTTTCTTT
TRBV11-2,-,TRBJ2-7,-,CASSFSGLNYEQYF,TGTGCCAGCAGCTTTTCGGGACTTAACTACGAGCAGTACTTC
TRBV3-1/TRBV3-2,-,TRBJ1-1,-,CASSLEGDGTEAFF,TGTGCCAGCAGTCTTGAGGGGGACGGCACTGAAGCTTTCTTT
TRBV4-1,-,TRBJ1-4,-,CASSLSTGGDEKLFF,TGCGCCAGCAGCCTGTCGACCGGGGGAGATGAAAAACTGTTTTTT
TRBV25-1,few,TRBJ1-3,TRBD1,CASTEGATGNTIYF,TGTGCCAGTACCGAGGGGGCCACTGGAAACACCATATATTTT
TRBV3-1/TRBV3-2,-,TRBJ1-6,-,CASSPQGSSYNSPLHF,TGTGCCAGCAGCCCCCAGGGAAGCTCCTATAATTCACCCCTCCACTTT
TRBV9,-,TRBJ2-7,-,CASSVGLSYEQYF,TGTGCCAGCAGCGTAGGGCTCTCGTACGAGCAGTACTTC
TRBV5-6,-,TRBJ2-7,TRBD1,CASSLASGTGGYEQYF,TGTGCCAGCAGCTTGGCCTCAGGGACAGGGGGCTACGAGCAGTACTTC
TRBV19,-,TRBJ1-2,TRBD1,CASRDRLTANGYTF,TGTGCCAGTAGGGACAGGTTAACGGCGAATGGCTACACCTTC
TRBV19,-,TRBJ1-2,TRBD1,CASSIDPYRGHTYGYTF,TGTGCCAGTAGTATAGACCCTTACAGGGGGCATACCTATGGCTACACCTTC
TRBV9,-,TRBJ2-1,-,CASSVGPRRGGVNEQFF,TGTGCCAGCAGCGTAGGTCCCAGGCGGGGTGGGGTGAATGAGCAGTTCTTC
TRBV5-1,-,TRBJ2-3,TRBD2,CASSFGLAPDTQYF,TGCGCCAGCAGCTTCGGACTAGCGCCAGATACGCAGTATTTT
TRBV2,-,TRBJ2-3,-,CASTISTDTQYF,TGTGCCAGCACTATTAGCACAGATACGCAGTATTTT
TRBV5-1,-,TRBJ2-7,TRBD2,CASSPIVTGGEQYF,TGCGCCAGCAGCCCTATTGTAACGGGGGGCGAGCAGTACTTC
TRBV24-1,-,TRBJ2-3,-,CATSLPHWRFTDTQYF,TGTGCCACCAGCCTGCCACACTGGCGGTTCACAGATACGCAGTATTTT
TRBV10-3,-,TRBJ1-1,TRBD1,CAISVTGGETEAFF,TGTGCCATCAGTGTCACAGGGGGCGAAACTGAAGCTTTCTTT
TRBV7-9,-,TRBJ2-2,TRBD1,CASSSQTGTGELFF,TGTGCCAGCAGCTCACAGACAGGGACCGGGGAGCTGTTTTTT
TRBV19,-,TRBJ1-2,-,CASNRAGYGYTF,TGTGCCAGTAATAGAGCGGGCTATGGCTACACCTTC
TRBV5-1,-,TRBJ1-1,-,CASSLTGTDNTEAFF,TGCGCCAGCAGTTTAACCGGGACTGATAACACTGAAGCTTTCTTT
TRBV19,-,TRBJ1-1,TRBD1,CASSIGRTGRGTEAFF,TGTGCCAGTAGTATAGGCCGGACAGGTCGGGGGACTGAAGCTTTCTTT